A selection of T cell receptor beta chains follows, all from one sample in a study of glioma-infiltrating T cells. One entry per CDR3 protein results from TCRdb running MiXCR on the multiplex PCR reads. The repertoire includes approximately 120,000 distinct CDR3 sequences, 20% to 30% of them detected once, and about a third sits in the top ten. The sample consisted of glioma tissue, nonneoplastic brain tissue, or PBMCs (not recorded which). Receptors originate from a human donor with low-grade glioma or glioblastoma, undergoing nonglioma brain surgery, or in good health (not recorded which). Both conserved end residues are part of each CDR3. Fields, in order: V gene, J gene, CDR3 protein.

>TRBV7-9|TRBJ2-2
CAIYGTTLTGELFF
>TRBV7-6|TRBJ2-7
CASSLGGGGYEQYF
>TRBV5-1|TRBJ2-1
CASSLDLRAGEQFF
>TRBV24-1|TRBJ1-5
CATSDSRLQPQHF
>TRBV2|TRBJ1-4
CASSRQGRDEKLFF
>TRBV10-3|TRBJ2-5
CAIRGQGTRQETQYF
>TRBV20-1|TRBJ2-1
CSAPMATSGQLNEQFF
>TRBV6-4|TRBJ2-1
CASSKTQWESNEQFF
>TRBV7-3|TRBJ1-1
CASSYYGGGTEAFF
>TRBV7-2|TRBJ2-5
CASSSLRKETQYF
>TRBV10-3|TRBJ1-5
CATAREGSNQPQHF
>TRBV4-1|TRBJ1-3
CASSQDPQGTGNTIYF
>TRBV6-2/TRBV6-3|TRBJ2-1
CASSPSGGRYNEQFF
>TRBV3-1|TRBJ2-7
CASSPTGEEQYF
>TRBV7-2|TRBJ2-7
CASSLASRAYEQYF
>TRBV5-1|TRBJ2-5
CASNKAGFQAQETQYF
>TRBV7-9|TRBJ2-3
CASSPAGSTDTQYF